Listed here are 22 T cell receptor beta chains from one sample, sequenced in a study of CD8 T cells in Susac syndrome. Random hexamers were used to reverse transcribe the RNA input (about 0.5 to 1 ug). TCRdb recomputed calls from the immunoSEQ multiplex PCR reads with MiXCR, one row per CDR3 protein. The table lists roughly 120,000 distinct CDR3 sequences, approximately 95% of them singletons. The source material was CD8+ T cells from PBMCs. The receptors stem from a human donor with multiple sclerosis.

This chain uses TRBV9 with TRBJ2-2, with D unclear. Germline-derived CDR1 and CDR2 are SGDLS and YYNGEE. The length of the CDR3 is 17 residues. V lost 4 bases, J lost 2 bases, and 18 bases lay in between. CDR3 bases: TGTGCCAGCAGCCCAACCGACGAGACTCTCAACACCGGGGAGCTGTTTTTT. Encoded protein: CASSPTDETLNTGELFF.

This chain joins TRBV27 and TRBJ2-7; possibly TRBD2 for D (6 bases). Trimming took 0 bases from V and 0 from J, leaving 9 bases between them. Germline lookup yields CDR1 MNHEY and CDR2 SMNVEV (reference sequence). The CDR3 is 15 amino acids. For the CDR3, the DNA is TGTGCCAGCAGTTTATCGGGGGGAAGCTCCTACGAGCAGTACGTC. It is translated as CASSLSGGSSYEQYV.

This clonotype was detected only a few times. The J gene is TRBJ1-1, the V gene TRBV13; D remains unclear. This CDR3 comprises 13 residues. Deletions cut 0 bases from V and 5 bases from J, with 7 bases between. The germline V gene has CDR1 PRHDT and CDR2 FYEKMQ (reference sequence). This CDR3 is CASSLGRATEAFF. The CDR3 DNA sequence: TGTGCCAGCAGCTTAGGCCGCGCGACTGAAGCTTTCTTT.

The chain uses TRBV6-5 and TRBJ1-2, with 9 nucleotides matching TRBD1. The V and J ends lost 6 bases and 6 bases, in that order; junction bases with no gene match: 8. This CDR3 has 14 amino acids. Germline CDR1 and CDR2: MNHEY and SVGAGI. CDR3 in amino acids: CASRPGTGLHGYTF. Here the CDR3 DNA reads TGTGCCAGCAGACCCGGGACAGGGTTGCATGGCTACACCTTC.

The chain uses TRBV12-3 or TRBV12-4 and TRBJ1-2; D ambiguous. The CDR3 loop spans 14 amino acids. V was pared by 0 bases and J by 5 bases, with 10 bases between. CDR3: CASSLAVLGYGYTF. The DNA of the CDR3 is TGTGCCAGCAGTTTAGCCGTTCTGGGATATGGCTACACCTTC.

This clonotype was recorded once. This rearrangement joins TRBV9 to TRBJ2-7; possibly TRBD1 or TRBD2 for D (5 bases each). The length of the CDR3 is 15 residues. Between the trimmed V and J ends, which lost 0 bases and 1 base, there was a span of 11 bases. Germline CDR1 and CDR2: SGDLS and YYNGEE. The CDR3 is CASSVEGTRSYEQYF. The DNA of the CDR3 is TGTGCCAGCAGCGTAGAGGGGACCCGTTCCTACGAGCAGTACTTC. The whole variable domain, remainder taken from reference TRBV9 and TRBJ2-7, is DSGVTQTPKHLITATGQRVTLRCSPRSGDLSVYWYQQSLDQGLQFLIQYYNGEERAKGNILERFSAQQFPDLHSELNLSSLELGDSALYFCASSVEGTRSYEQYFGPGTRLTVT.

The chain employs TRBV6-5 and TRBJ2-1, with D perhaps given as TRBD1 or TRBD2 (6 bases each). From germline, CDR1 is MNHEY and CDR2 SVGAGI. V was pared by 0 bases and J by 8 bases, with 17 bases between. This CDR3 contains 16 residues. CDR3 residues: CASSYSPRGVVDEQFF. The DNA of the CDR3 is TGTGCCAGCAGTTACTCTCCTAGGGGGGTTGTCGATGAGCAGTTCTTC.

The V and J genes are TRBV7-9 and TRBJ1-2, with 9 bases that match TRBD1. Trimming removed 1 base from V and 8 bases from J; junction bases left unmatched: 5. Germline-derived CDR1 and CDR2 are SEHNR and FQNEAQ (reference sequence). The CDR3 is 14 amino acids. This chain's CDR3 is CASSLVGTGYGYTF. CDR3 coding DNA: TGTGCCAGCAGCTTAGTCGGGACAGGGTACGGCTACACCTTC.

V gene TRBV7-9 combines with J gene TRBJ2-2; D unresolved. Germline CDR1 SEHNR, CDR2 FQNEAQ (reference sequence). CDR3 length: 14 residues. V was pared by 0 bases and J by 6 bases, with 8 bases between. The CDR3 DNA is TGTGCCAGCAGCTTAGCGCACCCACCCGGGGAGCTGTTTTTT. Translation gives CASSLAHPPGELFF.

The J gene is TRBJ2-2, the V gene TRBV7-3; 7 positions match TRBD2. Germline loops: CDR1 SGHTA, CDR2 FQGTGA. The length of the CDR3 is 20 residues. V lost 4 bases and J lost 3; bases outside the gene matches: 20. Here the CDR3 reads CASSSYSGTIIVWYTGELFF. CDR3 bases: TGTGCCAGCAGCTCGTATTCTGGGACTATTATTGTTTGGTACACCGGGGAGCTGTTTTTT.

This clonotype was detected once. The chain has TRBV5-1 and TRBJ2-5; D not resolved. Germline CDR1 reads SGHRS; CDR2 reads YFSETQ. The CDR3 is made up of 13 amino acids. V lost 5 bases and J 2 bases, leaving 10 bases between the germline ends. CDR3 sequence: CASRAEGQETQYF. The CDR3 nucleotides read TGCGCCAGCAGGGCAGAAGGACAAGAGACCCAGTACTTC.

The chain employs TRBV4-1 and TRBJ1-2; a weak D match, TRBD1 (6 bases). V dropped 0 bases and J dropped 6 bases, with 26 bases sitting between them. This CDR3 has 19 amino acids. Germline V lookup: CDR1 MGHRA, CDR2 YSYEKL. CDR3 nucleotides: TGCGCCAGCAGCCAAGAGAGCGGGTGGACGTGGACCAGGGGTGATGGCTACACCTTC. This translates into CASSQESGWTWTRGDGYTF.

This clonotype was picked up one time. The gene calls are TRBV6-2 or TRBV6-3 and TRBJ2-5; TRBD1 agrees at 7 bases. Germline CDR1 MNHEY, CDR2 SVGEGT. This CDR3 has 15 residues. With 0 bases clipped from V and 2 bases from J, the junction kept 3 bases outside the gene matches. The CDR3 sequence is CASSYSTGLQETQYF. The CDR3 nucleotides are TGTGCCAGCAGTTACTCGACAGGGTTGCAAGAGACCCAGTACTTC.

The chain uses TRBV28 and TRBJ2-7, with D tentatively TRBD1 (6 bases). Germline CDR1 MDHEN, CDR2 SYDVKM. The CDR3 is made up of 15 amino acids. Deletions cut 5 bases from V and 2 bases from J, with 16 bases between. CDR3 protein: CASSQGNVGTYEQYF. DNA of the CDR3: TGTGCCAGCAGTCAGGGGAACGTGGGCACCTACGAGCAGTACTTC. Full variable domain (outside the CDR3, taken from reference TRBV28 and TRBJ2-7): DVKVTQSSRYLVKRTGEKVFLECVQDMDHENMFWYRQDPGLGLRLIYFSYDVKMKEKGDIPEGYSVSREKKERFSLILESASTNQTSMYLCASSQGNVGTYEQYFGPGTRLTVT.

This clonotype was found a few times. This chain joins TRBV11-2 and TRBJ2-1; no definite D call. The CDR3 is made up of 12 amino acids. Germline CDR1 is SGHAT and CDR2 is FQNNGV. With 2 bases removed from V and 7 bases from J, the gap between germline ends came to 6 bases. CDR3 sequence: CASSLSRNEQFF. The CDR3 DNA is TGTGCCAGCAGCTTATCAAGGAATGAGCAGTTCTTC.

The chain links TRBV7-9 to TRBJ2-1, with D perhaps TRBD1 (5 bases). Per germline, CDR1 SEHNR and CDR2 FQNEAQ (reference sequence). V was trimmed by 2 bases and J by 4 bases, leaving 12 bases between them. The length of the CDR3 is 15 residues. As DNA, the CDR3 is TGTGCCAGCAGCTTATCGGCACAGGCTTACAATGAGCAGTTCTTC. Its translation: CASSLSAQAYNEQFF.

The CDR3 nucleotides read TGTGCTAGTGCCCCGGCACAGGCCATTTACAATGAGCAGTTCTTC. Amino acids: CASAPAQAIYNEQFF. The chain uses TRBV12-5 and TRBJ2-1, with D tentatively TRBD1 (5 bases). The CDR3 loop spans 15 amino acids. Trimming shortened V by 7 bases and J by 4 bases, and 17 bases separated the two germline ends. Germline-derived CDR1 and CDR2 are LGHNT and FRNRAP.

This clonotype was seen more than once but under ten times. The chain joins TRBV12-3 or TRBV12-4 to TRBJ2-7; D remains unclear. CDR3 length equals 12 residues. Trimming removed 1 base at V and 0 bases at J, with 1 base between. The CDR3 loop reads CASSLVSYEQYF. The CDR3 DNA follows: TGTGCCAGCAGTTTAGTCTCCTACGAGCAGTACTTC.

V usage is TRBV14 and J usage is TRBJ2-5; D is ambiguous. The CDR3 runs 14 residues. Germline values: CDR1 SGHDN, CDR2 FVKESK. V was shortened by 2 bases and J by 0 bases, with 7 bases between the two germline ends. CDR3 loop: CASSQNTYQETQYF. Here the CDR3 DNA reads TGTGCCAGCAGCCAAAATACCTACCAAGAGACCCAGTACTTC.

V is TRBV20-1 and J is TRBJ2-7, with 7 bases lining up with TRBD1. The CDR3 extends over 14 amino acids. J was trimmed by 2 bases and V by 5 bases; bases with no gene match: 9. CDR1 and CDR2 from the germline V gene are DFQATT and SNEGSKA (reference sequence). The CDR3 region has the DNA TGCAGTGCTCCACTCCCGACAGGGCCCTACGAGCAGTACTTC. It codes for CSAPLPTGPYEQYF.

The chain couples TRBV6-5 to TRBJ1-1; D uncertain. The CDR3 length is 16 residues. Trimming removed 0 bases from V and 6 bases from J, with 17 bases in between. Germline assignment: CDR1 MNHEY and CDR2 SVGAGI. This chain's CDR3 is CASSYSTRRPSAEAFF. CDR3 coding DNA: TGTGCCAGCAGTTACTCGACTCGTCGTCCCAGCGCTGAAGCTTTCTTT.

This chain links TRBV19 with TRBJ2-1; 9 bases are shared with TRBD2. The J segment lost 3 bases and the V segment lost 7 bases, leaving 1 base of the junction unmatched. Germline assignment: CDR1 LNHDA and CDR2 SQIVND (reference sequence). The CDR3 has 13 residues. In nucleotides, the CDR3 is TGTGCCAGTAAACTAGCGGGCTACAATGAGCAGTTCTTC. It codes for CASKLAGYNEQFF.